One and the same sample provided the 24 T cell receptor beta chains below, sequenced in a study of CD8 T cells in acute hepatitis C reinfection. Repertoires were generated with immunoSEQ multiplex PCR, while TCRdb's copy carries only in-frame clones and drops some. The table lists 30,000 to 40,000 clones, around nine tenths of them singletons, with 0.5% to 0.65% in the top ten. Stated time point: naive CD8 control sorted from an acute-time-point sample. The sequenced sample was naive CD8+ T cells from PBMCs. The receptors stem from a man aged 25 to 45 with chronic hepatitis C.

This rearrangement joins TRBV13 to TRBJ1-1; D uncertain. This CDR3 has 14 residues. Germline values: CDR1 PRHDT, CDR2 FYEKMQ (reference sequence). V was cut by 4 bases and J by 1 base, with 10 bases left in between. This CDR3 reads CASSSYYSNTEAFF. Written as DNA, the CDR3 is TGTGCCAGCAGCTCCTATTACTCGAACACTGAAGCTTTCTTT.

The CDR3 here is CASSMGQGNNEQFF. The DNA for the CDR3 is TGTGCCAGTAGTATGGGACAGGGGAACAATGAGCAGTTCTTC. The rearrangement links TRBV19 to TRBJ2-1; 10 positions agree with TRBD1. Trimming took 3 bases from V and 5 from J; bases not matched to a gene: 1. CDR3 length: 14 amino acids. Germline CDR1 is LNHDA and CDR2 is SQIVND (reference sequence).

CDR3 bases: TGTGCCAGCGGGGGGATGAACAGCTCCTACGAGCAGTACTTC. It codes for CASGGMNSSYEQYF. The V call is TRBV13, the J call TRBJ2-7, with a possible D match to TRBD2 (6 bases). V was shortened by 8 bases and J by 0 bases, with 14 bases between the two germline ends. From germline, CDR1 is PRHDT and CDR2 FYEKMQ (reference sequence). The CDR3 length is 14 residues.

CDR3 in amino acids: CASSLSTEAFF. The CDR3 coding sequence is TGTGCCAGCAGCTTAAGCACTGAAGCTTTCTTT. The rearrangement joins TRBV7-9 to TRBJ1-1; D not certain. Germline loops: CDR1 SEHNR, CDR2 FQNEAQ (reference sequence). The CDR3 is made up of 11 amino acids. The V end was cut by 2 bases, the J end by 4 bases, with 2 bases between.

The chain couples TRBV5-1 to TRBJ2-7, with TRBD2 identical over 11 bases. Trimming cost V 0 bases and J 2 bases; bases outside gene matches: 1. Germline V gene data show CDR1 as SGHRS and CDR2 as YFSETQ. The length of the CDR3 is 15 residues. This CDR3 reads CASSLGLAGTYEQYF. The CDR3 DNA is TGCGCCAGCAGCTTGGGACTAGCGGGAACCTACGAGCAGTACTTC.

V usage is TRBV19 and J usage is TRBJ1-1; D gene uncertain. V lost 3 bases and J lost 8, with 13 bases in between. The CDR3 is 13 residues long. Germline V gene lookup returns CDR1 LNHDA and CDR2 SQIVND (reference sequence). In DNA form, the CDR3 reads TGTGCCAGTAGTATTGCTCATGGAGGGGAAGCTTTCTTT. Its protein product is CASSIAHGGEAFF.

In DNA form, the CDR3 reads TGTGCCAGCAGTTCATCAGGGATAATCGCTGAAGCTTTCTTT. It yields the protein CASSSSGIIAEAFF. The chain employs TRBV27 and TRBJ1-1, with TRBD1 as a possible D gene (5 bases). CDR1 MNHEY and CDR2 SMNVEV come from the germline V gene (reference sequence). The ends were cut back, 4 bases at V and 6 bases at J, with 15 bases in the middle. The CDR3 is 14 amino acids.

The rearrangement uses TRBV5-6 and TRBJ1-5, with D hard to call. Trimming cost V 1 base and J 0 bases, with 2 bases left between them. CDR3 length: 13 amino acids. CDR1 is SGHDT, CDR2 YYEEEE, per germline. The CDR3 reads CASSLSSNQPQHF. In DNA form, the CDR3 reads TGTGCCAGCAGCTTGTCTAGCAATCAGCCCCAGCATTTT. The full variable domain, completed using reference TRBV5-6 and TRBJ1-5, is DAGVTQSPTHLIKTRGQQVTLRCSPKSGHDTVSWYQQALGQGPQFIFQYYEEEERQRGNFPDRFSGHQFPNYSSELNVNALLLGDSALYLCASSLSSNQPQHFGDGTRLSIL.

The CDR3 bases are TGCGCCAGCAGCTCCACCGGGACAGTCCAAGAGACCCAGTACTTC. Translation gives CASSSTGTVQETQYF. This chain connects TRBV5-1 to TRBJ2-5, with TRBD1 identical over 7 bases. The CDR3 totals 15 residues. Trimming removed 3 bases from V and 1 base from J; junction bases left unmatched: 6. Germline V gives CDR1 SGHRS, CDR2 YFSETQ.

The CDR3 loop is CASSLMSRAGAGLGNEQFF. The CDR3 DNA is TGTGCCAGCAGCTTAATGAGCAGGGCGGGAGCAGGGCTCGGCAATGAGCAGTTCTTC. V is TRBV7-3 and J is TRBJ2-1; TRBD2 matches at 7 bases. Germline lookup yields CDR1 SGHTA and CDR2 FQGTGA. The CDR3 totals 19 residues. Trimming removed 1 base from V and 6 bases from J; junction bases left unmatched: 18.

The gene calls are TRBV27 and TRBJ2-1; tentatively, D is TRBD1 (5 bases). Trimming pared 2 bases from V and 4 bases from J, leaving 6 bases between. The length of the CDR3 is 13 residues. From germline, CDR1 is MNHEY and CDR2 SMNVEV (reference sequence). In DNA, the CDR3 is TGTGCCAGCAGTTTACAGGGTTACAATGAGCAGTTCTTC. Its protein is CASSLQGYNEQFF.

The chain couples TRBV6-1 to TRBJ2-7; no definite D call. The germline V gene has CDR1 MNHNS and CDR2 SASEGT. CDR3 length: 12 residues. The germline V and J ends were trimmed by 1 base and 3 bases, with 4 bases remaining between them. The CDR3 sequence: CASSEGLYEQYF. In nucleotides, the CDR3 is TGTGCCAGCAGTGAAGGGCTCTACGAGCAGTACTTC.

The chain recombines TRBV6-1 with TRBJ2-7; D uncertain. There are 13 residues in the CDR3. Germline CDR1 MNHNS, CDR2 SASEGT. Trimming stripped 3 bases from V and 1 base from J, with 7 bases between. The CDR3 nucleotides are TGTGCCAGCAGTGAGGAGACATCCTACGAGCAGTACTTC. Protein: CASSEETSYEQYF.

V usage is TRBV7-9 and J usage is TRBJ2-2, with D unresolved. The V and J ends lost 0 bases and 1 base respectively, with 6 bases between them. The CDR3 has 15 residues. Germline V gene lookup returns CDR1 SEHNR and CDR2 FQNEAQ (reference sequence). CDR3 in DNA: TGTGCCAGCAGCTTAGCGCTCGGGAACACCGGGGAGCTGTTTTTT. Amino acid sequence: CASSLALGNTGELFF.

This chain connects TRBV13 to TRBJ2-5; D could derive from TRBD1 or TRBD2 (5 bases each). The germline V and J ends were trimmed by 5 bases and 2 bases, with 18 bases remaining between them. The CDR3 length is 16 residues. The germline CDR1 and CDR2 sequences are PRHDT and FYEKMQ (reference sequence). CDR3: CASSGNVGDGQETQYF. CDR3 in DNA: TGTGCCAGCAGCGGCAATGTAGGGGACGGACAAGAGACCCAGTACTTC.

This clone was seen a few times. The chain couples TRBV19 to TRBJ1-1; D ambiguous. The V end was cut by 2 bases, the J end by 1 base, with 5 bases between. This CDR3 has 13 residues. The germline V gene encodes CDR1 LNHDA and CDR2 SQIVND (reference sequence). CDR3 region: CASSIRGNTEAFF. The CDR3 DNA sequence: TGTGCCAGTAGTATAAGAGGGAACACTGAAGCTTTCTTT. The full variable domain, in which reference TRBV19 and TRBJ1-1 provide the parts outside the CDR3, is DGGITQSPKYLFRKEGQNVTLSCEQNLNHDAMYWYRQDPGQGLRLIYYSQIVNDFQKGDIAEGYSVSREKKESFPLTVTSAQKNPTAFYLCASSIRGNTEAFFGQGTRLTVV.

This chain joins TRBV27 and TRBJ2-7, with 7 bases identical to TRBD2. Germline trimming cut 4 bases from V and 0 bases from J; bases unmatched to any gene: 6. Germline CDR1 MNHEY, CDR2 SMNVEV (reference sequence). This CDR3 region has 15 residues. CDR3 region: CASSWASGSSYEQYF. For the CDR3, the DNA is TGTGCCAGCAGTTGGGCTAGCGGAAGCTCCTACGAGCAGTACTTC.

The rearrangement joins TRBV6-5 to TRBJ2-1; 12 bases align to TRBD2. The germline V gene encodes CDR1 MNHEY and CDR2 SVGAGI. Losses at the gene ends were 8 bases for V and 10 bases for J; bases not matched to a gene: 12. The CDR3 loop spans 15 amino acids. CDR3 DNA: TGTGCCAGCGAGCCGCCGACTAGCGGGAGACGAGAGCAGTTCTTC. It translates to CASEPPTSGRREQFF.

The rearrangement uses TRBV7-6 and TRBJ1-2, with a tentative D call TRBD1 (5 bases). The CDR3 contains 16 residues. The V gene lost 5 bases and the J gene lost 0 bases, with 16 bases spanning the gap. The germline V gene encodes CDR1 SGHVS and CDR2 FNYEAQ. The CDR3 sequence: CASSNGPQGANYGYTF. Written as DNA, the CDR3 is TGTGCCAGCAGCAATGGGCCTCAGGGAGCTAACTATGGCTACACCTTC. Variable domain in full (rest from reference TRBV7-6 and TRBJ1-2): GAGVSQSPRYKVTKRGQDVALRCDPISGHVSLYWYRQALGQGPEFLTYFNYEAQQDKSGLPNDRFSAERPEGSISTLTIQRTEQRDSAMYRCASSNGPQGANYGYTFGSGTRLTVV.

CDR3 DNA sequence: TGTGCCAGCAAATTCCGGGGCGCTGGAAATGAGCAGTTCTTC. This gives the protein CASKFRGAGNEQFF. The chain joins TRBV19 to TRBJ2-1, with D possibly being TRBD1 or TRBD2 (5 bases each). Trimming took off 9 bases at V and 7 bases at J, with 19 bases between the two ends. Germline loops: CDR1 LNHDA, CDR2 SQIVND (reference sequence). CDR3 length equals 14 residues.

This chain links TRBV7-9 with TRBJ1-5, with D possibly being TRBD1 (6 bases). CDR3 length: 16 amino acids. Germline V gives CDR1 SEHNR, CDR2 FQNEAQ (reference sequence). V was clipped by 1 base and J by 4 bases, with 14 bases between them. The CDR3 here is CASSLERGGGNQPQHF. As DNA, the CDR3 is TGTGCCAGCAGCTTAGAGAGAGGGGGTGGGAATCAGCCCCAGCATTTT.

The chain recombines TRBV5-1 with TRBJ1-2; TRBD1 matches 7 bases. The CDR3 sequence is 15 residues long. Germline lookup yields CDR1 SGHRS and CDR2 YFSETQ. J was trimmed by 4 bases and V by 0 bases; bases with no gene match: 6. The CDR3 protein is CASSLAPGDSYGYTF. DNA of the CDR3: TGCGCCAGCAGCTTGGCCCCAGGGGACAGCTATGGCTACACCTTC.

A single count supports this clone. Its ends do not fully match the called genes, so a read error is possible. The CDR3 nucleotides are TGTGCCAGCAGAGAGTCGGTTCGAGGGTTCGACTTC. Amino acid sequence: CASRESVRGFDF. This chain connects TRBV6-1 to TRBJ2-4, with TRBD2 as a possible D gene (5 bases). The CDR3 contains 12 residues. CDR1 MNHNS and CDR2 SASEGT come from the germline V gene.

V usage is TRBV4-1 and J usage is TRBJ2-3, with 10 bases identical to TRBD2. After removal of 4 bases from V and 2 bases from J, the junction contained 6 bases not matched to a gene. The CDR3 covers 16 residues. The germline CDR1 and CDR2 sequences are MGHRA and YSYEKL. The CDR3 here is CASSPLLAGDTDTQYF. The CDR3, as DNA: TGCGCCAGCAGCCCTCTCCTAGCGGGGGACACAGATACGCAGTATTTT.